Each of the 20 T cell receptor beta chains below was sequenced from the same sample in a study of cytomegalovirus exposure and HLA in healthy donors. The method was immunoSEQ multiplex PCR; TCRdb's version includes in-frame clones alone and lacks a portion of them. This table has more than 100,000 clones, 88% appearing once. The sample taken for sequencing was PBMCs. These receptors all come from a young woman in good health and CMV-seropositive.

The V gene is TRBV5-6, the J gene TRBJ1-2; 7 bases line up with TRBD1. Germline values: CDR1 SGHDT, CDR2 YYEEEE. This CDR3 contains 15 residues. Trimming cost V 1 base and J 2 bases; bases outside gene matches: 5. CDR3 amino acids: CASSLMTGSNYGYTF. As DNA, the CDR3 is TGTGCCAGCAGCTTGATGACAGGGTCAAACTATGGCTACACCTTC.

In this sample, this clone turned up a few times. The DNA of the CDR3 is TGTGCCAGCAGCTTAGTGGGAGCACCGTCCGCCGAAGCTTTCTTT. Its translation: CASSLVGAPSAEAFF. This chain links TRBV7-2 with TRBJ1-1; D unresolved. The V end was cut by 1 base, the J end by 8 bases, with 17 bases between. This CDR3 comprises 15 residues. From germline, CDR1 is SGHTA and CDR2 FQGNSA.

This clone has a single count. The CDR3, as DNA: TGTGCCAGCAGCCAACCTGGACAGGGGGCAGGGGAGCAGTACTTC. Translation gives CASSQPGQGAGEQYF. The chain combines TRBV4-2 with TRBJ2-7, with 11 nucleotides matching TRBD1. The CDR3 is 15 amino acids. V lost 2 bases to trimming and J lost 7 bases; unmatched junction nucleotides: 7. In germline, CDR1 is LGHNA, CDR2 YNFKEQ.

The chain uses TRBV6-6 and TRBJ1-2; 7 bases match TRBD1. The V and J ends lost 6 bases and 2 bases, in that order; junction bases with no gene match: 3. This CDR3 is built from 13 residues. CDR1 is MNHNY and CDR2 is SVGAGI in the germline V gene (reference sequence). The CDR3 DNA reads TGTGCCAGCAGCCCGGGACAGAACTATGGCTACACCTTC. Translation gives CASSPGQNYGYTF.

In this sample, this clone turned up many times. The V gene is TRBV18, the J gene TRBJ1-1; D is uncertain. There are 15 residues in the CDR3. CDR1 KGHSH and CDR2 LQKENI come from the germline V gene. Trimming cost V 2 bases and J 1 base, with 11 bases left between them. The chain's CDR3 is CASSPNLGGNTEAFF. CDR3 coding DNA: TGTGCCAGCTCACCAAATCTCGGCGGGAACACTGAAGCTTTCTTT.

DNA of the CDR3: TGTGCCAGCAGCTTACCCGGAGGGAAGGGCACTGAAGCTTTCTTT. Residues: CASSLPGGKGTEAFF. This chain joins TRBV7-9 and TRBJ1-1; no clear D gene. From germline, CDR1 is SEHNR and CDR2 FQNEAQ (reference sequence). Trimming removed 2 bases at V and 4 bases at J, with 14 bases between. The CDR3 has 15 amino acids.

The DNA for the CDR3 is TGTGCCAGCAGCGTAATGGGACAGGGCCAAGAGACCCAGTACTTC. Translation gives CASSVMGQGQETQYF. The gene calls are TRBV9 and TRBJ2-5; 9 bases fit TRBD1. Germline V CDR1 and CDR2: SGDLS, YYNGEE. The CDR3 runs 15 residues. V shed 1 base, J shed 1 base, and the junction held 2 bases outside the gene matches.

This clone has a single count. The V call is TRBV30, the J call TRBJ2-5; D gene uncertain. The CDR3 has 13 residues. Trimming took 0 bases from V and 5 from J, leaving 10 bases between them. Per germline, CDR1 GTSNPN and CDR2 SVGIG (reference sequence). Here the CDR3 reads CAWSVSGSETQYF. The CDR3, as DNA: TGTGCCTGGAGTGTTTCGGGTTCGGAGACCCAGTACTTC.

The sample holds one count of this clone. The chain couples TRBV7-9 to TRBJ1-1, with TRBD1 as a possible D gene (6 bases). Trimming took off 3 bases at V and 5 bases at J, with 13 bases between the two ends. The CDR3 extends over 14 amino acids. The germline CDR1 and CDR2 sequences are SEHNR and FQNEAQ (reference sequence). CDR3: CASSFVRGWTEAFF. The DNA of the CDR3 is TGTGCCAGCAGCTTTGTAAGGGGGTGGACTGAAGCTTTCTTT.

The J gene is TRBJ2-1, the V gene TRBV9; 7 nucleotides agree with TRBD2. Trimming removed 3 bases from V and 2 bases from J; junction bases left unmatched: 8. Germline V CDR1 and CDR2: SGDLS, YYNGEE. This CDR3 has 16 amino acids. Here the CDR3 DNA reads TGTGCCAGCAGCGACCCTCCTGCGGGGGCCTACAATGAGCAGTTCTTC. Protein: CASSDPPAGAYNEQFF.

CDR3 region: CASSLRADRGHGYTF. DNA of the CDR3: TGTGCCAGCAGTCTTCGGGCGGACAGGGGGCACGGCTACACCTTC. V gene TRBV6-6 combines with J gene TRBJ1-2; 11 bases agree with TRBD1. This CDR3 has 15 amino acids. V dropped 5 bases and J dropped 8; count of bases not matched to a gene: 10. Germline-derived CDR1 and CDR2 are MNHNY and SVGAGI (reference sequence).

This chain joins TRBV7-2 and TRBJ2-7, with 8 bases matching TRBD1. Germline CDR1 and CDR2: SGHTA and FQGNSA. V lost 5 bases to trimming and J lost 3 bases; unmatched junction nucleotides: 9. The CDR3 has 15 residues. In nucleotides, the CDR3 is TGTGCCAGCAGCCCCGGGACAGGCCTGGGCTACGAGCAGTACTTC. It is translated as CASSPGTGLGYEQYF. Full variable domain (missing parts from reference TRBV7-2 and TRBJ2-7): GAGVSQSPSNKVTEKGKDVELRCDPISGHTALYWYRQSLGQGLEFLIYFQGNSAPDKSGLPSDRFSAERTGGSVSTLTIQRTQQEDSAVYLCASSPGTGLGYEQYFGPGTRLTVT.

In DNA, the CDR3 is TGTGCCAGCAGCCAAGATCAGGGGACCAATGAGCAGTTCTTC. Translated, it gives CASSQDQGTNEQFF. The chain employs TRBV14 and TRBJ2-1; D might be TRBD1 (6 bases). Germline CDR1 SGHDN, CDR2 FVKESK. V was shortened by 0 bases and J by 6 bases, with 9 bases between the two germline ends. This CDR3 has 14 amino acids.

The rearrangement links TRBV9 to TRBJ2-1; 8 nucleotides match TRBD2. Germline CDR1 reads SGDLS; CDR2 reads YYNGEE. The junction had 9 bases not matched to a gene; V was cut back by 4 bases and J by 6 bases. The CDR3 covers 15 residues. The chain's CDR3 is CASSLSGAWANEQFF. The CDR3 DNA sequence: TGTGCCAGCAGCCTTAGCGGGGCTTGGGCCAATGAGCAGTTCTTC.

This chain connects TRBV7-2 to TRBJ2-7; 12 positions match TRBD1. The CDR3 has 18 amino acids. Germline V gene lookup returns CDR1 SGHTA and CDR2 FQGNSA. Trimming took 2 bases from V and 2 from J; bases not matched to a gene: 10. The CDR3 reads CASSLKPGTGGPTYEQYF. The CDR3 bases are TGTGCCAGCAGCTTAAAACCTGGGACAGGGGGCCCCACCTACGAGCAGTACTTC.

The chain couples TRBV10-1 to TRBJ1-5; D possibly corresponds to TRBD1 (6 bases). Trimming shortened V by 0 bases and J by 5 bases, and 20 bases separated the two germline ends. The CDR3 spans 18 residues. Germline CDR1 is WNHNN and CDR2 is SYGVQD (reference sequence). The CDR3 protein is CASSESYRETVIDQPQHF. Written as DNA, the CDR3 is TGCGCCAGCAGTGAGTCATACAGGGAAACGGTTATAGATCAGCCCCAGCATTTT.

The chain links TRBV9 to TRBJ1-3; D unclear. The V end was cut by 0 bases, the J end by 4 bases, with 14 bases between. The length of the CDR3 is 16 residues. CDR1 is SGDLS and CDR2 is YYNGEE in the germline V gene. The CDR3 is CASSVDPGAGGNTIYF. Here the CDR3 DNA reads TGTGCCAGCAGCGTAGATCCGGGCGCGGGGGGAAACACCATATATTTT.

The CDR3 bases are TGTGCCAGCAGTTTAGGGGGCGTCAACACCGGGGAGCTGTTTTTT. The encoded protein is CASSLGGVNTGELFF. V gene TRBV28 combines with J gene TRBJ2-2, with TRBD1 as a possible D gene (6 bases). Germline CDR1 MDHEN, CDR2 SYDVKM. CDR3 size: 15 residues. The V and J ends lost 2 bases and 2 bases respectively, with 9 bases between them.

The rearrangement joins TRBV6-5 to TRBJ1-4; D gene unclear. This CDR3 region has 15 residues. V was pared by 6 bases and J by 2 bases, with 13 bases between. Germline V gene data show CDR1 as MNHEY and CDR2 as SVGAGI. The CDR3 loop is CASRRPVSTNEKLFF. Here the CDR3 DNA reads TGTGCCAGCAGGAGGCCCGTGAGCACTAATGAAAAACTGTTTTTT.

This chain uses TRBV29-1 with TRBJ2-2; TRBD1 agrees at 7 bases. The trim removed 7 bases at V and 2 bases at J, leaving 1 base unmatched. The CDR3 length is 12 residues. In germline, CDR1 is SQVTM, CDR2 ANQGSEA. CDR3 DNA sequence: TGCAGCGGACAGGGTAACACCGGGGAGCTGTTTTTT. Residues: CSGQGNTGELFF.